The clone carrying this T cell receptor beta chain came up once. Antigen unknown. This record comes from a study of T cells in Graves' hyperthyroidism and ophthalmopathy. Study as a whole: The authors collected peripheral blood at initial diagnosis, before any treatment.

Trimming removed 8 bases from V and 5 bases from J, with 7 bases in between. The CDR3 runs 10 residues. Per the germline V gene, CDR1 is SEHNR and CDR2 is FQNEAQ (reference sequence). Study conclusions and caveats: Prediction of ophthalmopathy progression came a median roughly 6.4 months pre-onset. The authors' 13 V-J model separated ophthalmopathy from stable hyperthyroidism.

Researchers took RNA transcripts and amplified the TCR beta CDR3 regions from them. Researchers ran a first-round RT-PCR on the TCR CDR3 using the HTBI primer set. TCRdb called the multiplex PCR reads again in MiXCR, with one record for every CDR3 protein. The sample consists of 250,000 to 300,000 distinct CDR3 sequences, 15% of them appearing once. Those patients with uncontrolled infection, other autoimmune disease, pregnancy or lactation were excluded. This clonotype was obtained from a woman aged 50 to 60 with Graves' hyperthyroidism that later progressed to Graves' ophthalmopathy. What was sequenced was blood. V and J are TRBV7-9 and TRBJ2-7, with a tentative D call TRBD2 (5 bases). In DNA form, the CDR3 reads TGTGCCAGCCGAGGGAACGAGCAGTACTTC. It is translated as CASRGNEQYF.